One and the same sample provided the 18 T cell receptor beta chains below, sequenced in a study of blood T cell repertoires in COVID-19. The method was immunoSEQ multiplex PCR; TCRdb's version includes in-frame clones alone and lacks a portion of them. The sample gives 170,000 or so clones, 85% to 90% of which show up once; less than 8.5% is in the top ten. The sequenced material came from PBMCs or T cells enriched from blood (not recorded which). All receptors come from a woman aged 50 to 65 who had recovered from COVID-19.

This chain links TRBV2 with TRBJ2-7; TRBD1 matches 9 bases. In germline, CDR1 is SNHLY, CDR2 FYNNEI. The length of the CDR3 is 14 residues. Germline trimming cut 6 bases from V and 12 bases from J; bases unmatched to any gene: 15. The CDR3 reads CASRGRDRDPGRYF. CDR3 sequence (DNA): TGTGCCAGCAGGGGCCGGGACAGGGACCCAGGGCGGTACTTC. The complete variable domain, with remaining parts taken from reference TRBV2 and TRBJ2-7, reads EPEVTQTPSHQVTQMGQEVILRCVPISNHLYFYWYRQILGQKVEFLVSFYNNEISEKSEIFDDQFSVERPDGSNFTLKIRSTKLEDSAMYFCASRGRDRDPGRYFGPGTRLTVT.

J is TRBJ2-2 and V is TRBV6-2 or TRBV6-3; D gene ambiguous. The germline V gene encodes CDR1 MNHEY and CDR2 SVGEGT. CDR3 length equals 12 residues. V was clipped by 5 bases and J by 8 bases, with 9 bases between them. DNA of the CDR3: TGTGCCAGCAGTAGCGACGTTGGGGAGCTGTTTTTT. Encoded protein: CASSSDVGELFF.

This clone showed up just a few times. The chain joins TRBV6-2 or TRBV6-3 to TRBJ1-1; D perhaps matches TRBD1 (6 bases). Germline lookup yields CDR1 MNHEY and CDR2 SVGEGT. The CDR3 covers 15 residues. V was shortened by 4 bases and J by 4 bases, with 16 bases between the two germline ends. The CDR3 DNA follows: TGTGCCAGCAGTTTCCGCGGGGGGCTGGGCACTGAAGCTTTCTTT. It codes for CASSFRGGLGTEAFF.

The rearrangement joins TRBV6-5 to TRBJ1-2; D is possibly TRBD1 (5 bases). CDR1 is MNHEY, CDR2 SVGAGI, per germline. V shed 7 bases and J shed 0 bases, with 12 bases lying between them. The CDR3 spans 14 residues. This CDR3 is CASTRTPTNYGYTF. The CDR3 DNA reads as TGTGCCAGCACTAGGACACCTACTAACTATGGCTACACCTTC.

The chain has TRBV5-1 and TRBJ2-3, with D uncertain. The CDR3 runs 13 residues. Germline CDR1 SGHRS, CDR2 YFSETQ. V lost 2 bases and J lost 4, with 8 bases in between. CDR3 nucleotides: TGCGCCAGCAGCTTCATGGCCCCAGATACGCAGTATTTT. This sequence encodes CASSFMAPDTQYF.

The rearrangement joins TRBV6-1 to TRBJ1-1; 7 nucleotides match TRBD1. J gave up 0 bases and V 2 bases, and 3 bases lay outside the gene matches. The CDR3 runs 15 residues. CDR1 is MNHNS and CDR2 is SASEGT in the germline V gene. The CDR3 region has the DNA TGTGCCAGCAGTGAACCGACAGGGATGAACACTGAAGCTTTCTTT. Its protein product is CASSEPTGMNTEAFF.

This chain links TRBV11-2 with TRBJ2-5, with TRBD2 as a possible D gene (5 bases). The CDR3 loop spans 16 amino acids. Trimming left V 2 bases short and J 5 bases short, with 18 bases between. The V gene's germline CDR1 is SGHAT and CDR2 FQNNGV. The CDR3 loop is CASSLKEASLWETQYF. In DNA, the CDR3 is TGTGCCAGCAGCTTAAAGGAGGCTAGCCTGTGGGAGACCCAGTACTTC.

The chain joins TRBV6-2 or TRBV6-3 to TRBJ2-3; 13 bases agree with TRBD2. V trimming: 4 bases; J trimming: 2 bases; junction bases outside the gene matches: 9. This CDR3 has 18 amino acids. Germline V gene lookup returns CDR1 MNHEY and CDR2 SVGEGT. In nucleotides, the CDR3 is TGTGCCAGCAGTTCCGGACTAGCGGGGGCGAAAAACACAGATACGCAGTATTTT. Translation: CASSSGLAGAKNTDTQYF.

The rearrangement joins TRBV11-2 to TRBJ2-1, with 10 bases matching TRBD2. J lost 3 bases, V lost 1 base, and 0 bases had no gene match. There are 15 residues in the CDR3. Germline V lookup: CDR1 SGHAT, CDR2 FQNNGV. CDR3 sequence: CASSLASGGYNEQFF. The CDR3 DNA sequence: TGTGCCAGCAGCTTAGCTAGCGGGGGCTACAATGAGCAGTTCTTC.

The V gene is TRBV10-3, the J gene TRBJ2-5, with D perhaps TRBD2 (5 bases). Trimming shortened V by 3 bases and J by 3 bases, and 8 bases separated the two germline ends. CDR3 length equals 13 residues. The V gene's germline CDR1 is ENHRY and CDR2 SYGVKD. As DNA, the CDR3 is TGTGCCATCAGTGAAACGGAGGAAGAGACCCAGTACTTC. Translated, it gives CAISETEEETQYF.

As for this clone: Distinct nucleotide sequences in the sample also encode this CDR3. This chain uses TRBV2 with TRBJ1-2, with D perhaps matching TRBD1 (5 bases). CDR3 size: 12 residues. The germline V gene has CDR1 SNHLY and CDR2 FYNNEI. V was pared by 6 bases and J by 1 base, with 6 bases between. The CDR3 nucleotides read TGTGCCAGCAGCAGGGATAACTATGGCTACACCTTC. The encoded protein is CASSRDNYGYTF.

The rearrangement joins TRBV4-3 to TRBJ2-3, with 7 bases lining up with TRBD2. The CDR3 covers 14 residues. J gave up 4 bases and V 3 bases, and 4 bases lay outside the gene matches. Germline V gene data show CDR1 as LGHNA and CDR2 as YSLEER. CDR3 sequence (DNA): TGCGCCAGCAGCCAGAAGCGGGGCCCAGATACGCAGTATTTT. Its translation is CASSQKRGPDTQYF.

The V and J genes are TRBV5-1 and TRBJ1-1; D perhaps matches TRBD1 (6 bases). The CDR3 consists of 14 residues. V lost 4 bases to trimming and J lost 1 base, with 11 bases between them. From germline, CDR1 is SGHRS and CDR2 YFSETQ. CDR3 sequence: CASSRQGGNTEAFF. CDR3 sequence (DNA): TGCGCCAGCAGCCGACAAGGGGGGAACACTGAAGCTTTCTTT.

The gene calls are TRBV18 and TRBJ2-7; possible D gene TRBD1, 5 bases. V was clipped by 4 bases and J by 5 bases, with 15 bases between them. There are 14 residues in the CDR3. Germline V gene data show CDR1 as KGHSH and CDR2 as LQKENI. CDR3 coding DNA: TGTGCCAGCTCACAACGTCAGGGATCTAACGAGCAGTACTTC. Protein sequence: CASSQRQGSNEQYF.

The gene calls are TRBV7-3 and TRBJ2-1, with 7 bases fitting TRBD1. Germline CDR1 reads SGHTA; CDR2 reads FQGTGA. This CDR3 spans 21 amino acids. V lost 5 bases, J lost 9 bases, and 31 bases stayed unmatched. CDR3 amino acids: CASSAHLLTTELNRGRGEQFF. CDR3 nucleotide sequence: TGTGCCAGCAGCGCTCACCTCTTAACAACCGAATTGAACAGGGGAAGAGGTGAGCAGTTCTTC.

This sequence joins TRBV19 and TRBJ2-3, with D possibly TRBD2 on 7 matching bases. The CDR3 totals 16 residues. CDR1 LNHDA and CDR2 SQIVND come from the germline V gene (reference sequence). Trimming pared 5 bases from V and 0 bases from J, leaving 15 bases between. CDR3 loop: CASSERGRGSTDTQYF. For the CDR3, the DNA is TGTGCCAGTAGTGAACGGGGGCGGGGGAGCACAGATACGCAGTATTTT.

This chain uses TRBV24-1 with TRBJ1-1; D unresolved. Germline CDR1 and CDR2: KGHDR and SFDVKD. There are 15 residues in the CDR3. The V end lost 9 bases, the J end lost 0 bases, and 16 bases lay between the germline ends. The CDR3 sequence: CATFNTYFVNTEAFF. CDR3 DNA: TGTGCCACCTTTAATACTTATTTCGTGAACACTGAAGCTTTCTTT.

The chain combines TRBV29-1 with TRBJ2-1; D unclear. Germline CDR1 reads SQVTM; CDR2 reads ANQGSEA. The length of the CDR3 is 14 residues. The V end was cut by 6 bases, the J end by 8 bases, with 20 bases between. CDR3: CSVLMTLSMDEQFF. In DNA, the CDR3 is TGCAGCGTCCTGATGACTCTCTCGATGGATGAGCAGTTCTTC.